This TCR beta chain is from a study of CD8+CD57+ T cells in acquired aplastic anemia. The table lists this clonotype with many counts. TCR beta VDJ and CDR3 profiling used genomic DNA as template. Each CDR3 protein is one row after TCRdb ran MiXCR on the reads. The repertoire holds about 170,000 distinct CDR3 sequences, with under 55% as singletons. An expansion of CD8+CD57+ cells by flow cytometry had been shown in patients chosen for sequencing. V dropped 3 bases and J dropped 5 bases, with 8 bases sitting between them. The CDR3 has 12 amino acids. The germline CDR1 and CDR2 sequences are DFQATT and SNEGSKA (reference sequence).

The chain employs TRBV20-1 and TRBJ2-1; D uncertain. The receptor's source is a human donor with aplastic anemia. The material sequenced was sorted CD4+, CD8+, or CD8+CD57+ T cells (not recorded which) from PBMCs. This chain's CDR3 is CSASRPNNEQFF. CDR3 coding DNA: TGCAGTGCTAGTAGGCCCAACAATGAGCAGTTCTTC.